Listed here are 19 T cell receptor beta chains from one sample, sequenced in a study of blood T cell repertoires in COVID-19. Measured with immunoSEQ multiplex PCR; TCRdb has only the in-frame clones, and not every one. The sample lists over 200,000 clones; over 70% were seen once. Sample: peripheral blood. The receptors shown here come from a man at least 80 years old with acute or convalescent COVID-19.

The chain uses TRBV11-3 and TRBJ2-3; TRBD1 might be the D (5 bases). The CDR3 loop spans 14 amino acids. Trimming removed 3 bases from V and 4 bases from J, with 11 bases in between. Germline V gene data show CDR1 as SGHNT and CDR2 as YENEEA. CDR3 nucleotides: TGTGCCAGCAGCTTGAGGACATCGGCAGATACGCAGTATTTT. It is translated as CASSLRTSADTQYF. Full variable domain (rest looked up from reference TRBV11-3 and TRBJ2-3): EAGVVQSPRYKIIEKKQPVAFWCNPISGHNTLYWYLQNLGQGPELLIRYENEEAVDDSQLPKDRFSAERLKGVDSTLKIQPAELGDSAVYLCASSLRTSADTQYFGPGTRLTVL.

The chain is built from TRBV10-3 and TRBJ1-1; 9 nucleotides line up with TRBD1. V lost 2 bases and J lost 2; bases outside the gene matches: 6. Germline lookup yields CDR1 ENHRY and CDR2 SYGVKD. This CDR3 is 16 amino acids long. The CDR3 DNA reads as TGTGCCATCAGTGAGATACCGGGACAGGGTAACACTGAAGCTTTCTTT. Encoded protein: CAISEIPGQGNTEAFF.

In this sample, this clone turned up a few times. The J gene is TRBJ1-2, the V gene TRBV10-1; 7 positions match TRBD1. The trim removed 7 bases at V and 8 bases at J, leaving 10 bases unmatched. The CDR3 runs to 13 residues. CDR1 WNHNN and CDR2 SYGVQD come from the germline V gene (reference sequence). CDR3 in DNA: TGCGCCAGCACCAGACAGGGAGAATGGGGCTACACCTTC. Amino acids: CASTRQGEWGYTF.

This clone was seen once. V is TRBV12-3 or TRBV12-4 and J is TRBJ2-7; no clear D. The CDR3 spans 12 residues. V lost 5 bases, J lost 6 bases, and 11 bases lay in between. CDR3 sequence (DNA): TGTGCCAGCAGTCCGCTTATCGGCGAGCAGTACTTC. Translation: CASSPLIGEQYF.

The chain uses TRBV29-1 and TRBJ2-5; TRBD2 matches at 8 bases. With V trimmed by 3 bases and J by 5 bases, 11 bases remained unmatched. The germline CDR1 and CDR2 sequences are SQVTM and ANQGSEA. There are 15 residues in the CDR3. The CDR3 DNA sequence: TGCAGCGTTGAGGCTTTGCGGGGGGTAGCGGAGACCCAGTACTTC. Its protein product is CSVEALRGVAETQYF. Combining the CDR3 with reference TRBV29-1 and TRBJ2-5 gives the whole variable domain SAVISQKPSRDICQRGTSLTIQCQVDSQVTMMFWYRQQPGQSLTLIATANQGSEATYESGFVIDKFPISRPNLTFSTLTVSNMSPEDSSIYLCSVEALRGVAETQYFGPGTRLLVL.

The rearrangement links TRBV19 to TRBJ1-1, with a weak D call TRBD1 (5 bases). Germline V gives CDR1 LNHDA, CDR2 SQIVND (reference sequence). Trimming removed 5 bases at V and 0 bases at J, with 13 bases between. The CDR3 extends over 15 amino acids. The CDR3 is CASSWEGRMNTEAFF. DNA for the CDR3: TGTGCCAGTAGTTGGGAGGGGCGCATGAACACTGAAGCTTTCTTT.

This chain joins TRBV7-9 and TRBJ1-2, with 10 bases aligning to TRBD1. After removal of 5 bases from V and 8 bases from J, the junction contained 11 bases not matched to a gene. This CDR3 has 15 residues. In germline, CDR1 is SEHNR, CDR2 FQNEAQ (reference sequence). The CDR3 sequence: CASSRRGQGTRGYTF. The CDR3 nucleotides are TGTGCCAGCAGCCGACGGGGACAGGGGACGAGGGGCTACACCTTC. Variable domain in full (rest from reference TRBV7-9 and TRBJ1-2): DTGVSQNPRHKITKRGQNVTFRCDPISEHNRLYWYRQTLGQGPEFLTYFQNEAQLEKSRLLSDRFSAERPKGSFSTLEIQRTEQGDSAMYLCASSRRGQGTRGYTFGSGTRLTVV.

The chain recombines TRBV30 with TRBJ2-1; 7 bases match TRBD2. Germline CDR1 and CDR2: GTSNPN and SVGIG (reference sequence). V trimming: 3 bases; J trimming: 2 bases; junction bases outside the gene matches: 13. The CDR3 covers 17 residues. DNA for the CDR3: TGTGCCTGGAGGAATGGGGAGGGGAGCCCGGCCTACAATGAGCAGTTCTTC. Protein product: CAWRNGEGSPAYNEQFF. The full variable domain, rest sourced from reference TRBV30 and TRBJ2-1, is SQTIHQWPATLVQPVGSPLSLECTVEGTSNPNLYWYRQAAGRGLQLLFYSVGIGQISSEVPQNLSASRPQDRQFILSSKKLLLSDSGFYLCAWRNGEGSPAYNEQFFGPGTRLTVL.

The chain couples TRBV5-6 to TRBJ2-7, with 9 bases matching TRBD2. Germline CDR1 and CDR2: SGHDT and YYEEEE. V was clipped by 1 base and J by 2 bases; unmatched bases: 7. The length of the CDR3 is 16 residues. CDR3 nucleotides: TGTGCCAGCAGCTTGTGGTCTAGCGGGGCGACCTACGAGCAGTACTTC. Translated, it gives CASSLWSSGATYEQYF. The complete variable domain, with remaining parts taken from reference TRBV5-6 and TRBJ2-7, reads DAGVTQSPTHLIKTRGQQVTLRCSPKSGHDTVSWYQQALGQGPQFIFQYYEEEERQRGNFPDRFSGHQFPNYSSELNVNALLLGDSALYLCASSLWSSGATYEQYFGPGTRLTVT.

The rearrangement uses TRBV7-2 and TRBJ2-6, with a tentative D call TRBD2 (5 bases). With 3 bases removed from V and 0 bases from J, the gap between germline ends came to 15 bases. Germline V gene data show CDR1 as SGHTA and CDR2 as FQGNSA. This CDR3 comprises 18 residues. CDR3 region: CASSFVRPRVSGANVLTF. The DNA for the CDR3 is TGTGCCAGCAGCTTCGTGCGACCGCGGGTCTCTGGGGCCAACGTCCTGACTTTC.

The chain uses TRBV24-1 and TRBJ2-2; D is unclear. Germline V gene lookup returns CDR1 KGHDR and CDR2 SFDVKD. Deletions cut 5 bases from V and 0 bases from J, with 9 bases between. This CDR3 is 15 amino acids long. CDR3 residues: CATSGTRSNTGELFF. The CDR3 nucleotides read TGTGCCACCAGTGGCACACGATCGAACACCGGGGAGCTGTTTTTT.

This rearrangement joins TRBV5-5 to TRBJ2-3; D is unresolved. The germline V gene has CDR1 SGHKS and CDR2 YYEKEE (reference sequence). Trimming pared 3 bases from V and 1 base from J, leaving 12 bases between. This CDR3 spans 15 amino acids. The CDR3 DNA reads TGTGCCAGCAGCTGGGCCCTAATGGGCACAGATACGCAGTATTTT. Protein: CASSWALMGTDTQYF.

CDR3 amino acids: CSVEVGAGTQYF. CDR3 coding DNA: TGCAGCGTTGAAGTTGGCGCAGGGACCCAGTACTTC. The V call is TRBV29-1, the J call TRBJ2-5; D gene uncertain. The CDR3 has 12 amino acids. Trimming stripped 1 base from V and 7 bases from J, with 10 bases between. Germline V gene lookup returns CDR1 SQVTM and CDR2 ANQGSEA.

The CDR3 reads CASADRITNTGELFF. The CDR3 DNA sequence: TGTGCCAGTGCAGACAGGATAACGAACACCGGGGAGCTGTTTTTT. The gene calls are TRBV11-3 and TRBJ2-2; D may be TRBD1 (6 bases). Trimming took 9 bases from V and 0 from J, leaving 14 bases between them. CDR1 and CDR2 from the germline V gene are SGHNT and YENEEA. The CDR3 loop spans 15 amino acids.

The V call is TRBV20-1, the J call TRBJ2-1, with 11 bases aligning to TRBD2. The CDR3 covers 15 residues. Germline CDR1 is DFQATT and CDR2 is SNEGSKA (reference sequence). The junction had 2 bases not matched to a gene; V was cut back by 3 bases and J by 1 base. CDR3 DNA sequence: TGCAGTGCTAGTACTAGCGGGGGTTCCTACAATGAGCAGTTCTTC. This encodes CSASTSGGSYNEQFF.

V and J are TRBV12-3 or TRBV12-4 and TRBJ1-5; TRBD1 matches at 8 bases. After removal of 5 bases from V and 7 bases from J, the junction contained 4 bases not matched to a gene. The CDR3 extends over 13 amino acids. CDR3 sequence: CASSGQGWQPQHF. The CDR3 DNA sequence: TGTGCCAGCAGTGGACAGGGATGGCAGCCCCAGCATTTT.

This clone was seen a handful of times. This rearrangement joins TRBV4-1 to TRBJ1-4; D possibly corresponds to TRBD1 (6 bases). The V end lost 2 bases, the J end lost 4 bases, and 11 bases lay between the germline ends. Germline lookup yields CDR1 MGHRA and CDR2 YSYEKL. CDR3 length: 15 amino acids. CDR3 DNA sequence: TGCGCCAGCAGCCAATCAGGGGTTGGTAATGAAAAACTGTTTTTT. This sequence encodes CASSQSGVGNEKLFF.

Only a few counts were recorded for this clone. The chain links TRBV5-5 to TRBJ1-5, with a weak D call TRBD1 (5 bases). With 4 bases removed from V and 1 base from J, the gap between germline ends came to 12 bases. The CDR3 is 15 residues long. The V gene's germline CDR1 is SGHKS and CDR2 YYEKEE (reference sequence). The CDR3 DNA reads as TGTGCCAGCAGCCACATCGGGGGAAGCAATCAGCCCCAGCATTTT. Its protein product is CASSHIGGSNQPQHF.

The chain employs TRBV2 and TRBJ2-6, with TRBD1 matching 8 bases. Trimming cost V 8 bases and J 4 bases; bases outside gene matches: 16. CDR3 length: 18 amino acids. Germline V CDR1 and CDR2: SNHLY, FYNNEI. The DNA for the CDR3 is TGTGCCAGCTCGTCTCGGGCGGTGCAGGGGGCCGGGGCCAACGTCCTGACTTTC. Its translation: CASSSRAVQGAGANVLTF.